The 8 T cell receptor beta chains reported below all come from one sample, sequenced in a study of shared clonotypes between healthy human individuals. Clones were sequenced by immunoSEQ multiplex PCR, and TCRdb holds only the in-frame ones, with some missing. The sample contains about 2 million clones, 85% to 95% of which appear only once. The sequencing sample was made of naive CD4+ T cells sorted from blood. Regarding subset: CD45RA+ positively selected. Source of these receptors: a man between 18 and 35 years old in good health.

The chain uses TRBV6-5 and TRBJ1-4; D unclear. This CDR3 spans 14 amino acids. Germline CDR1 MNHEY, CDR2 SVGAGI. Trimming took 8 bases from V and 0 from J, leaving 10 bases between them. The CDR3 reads CASAPGATNEKLFF. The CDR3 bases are TGTGCCAGCGCTCCGGGTGCAACTAATGAAAAACTGTTTTTT.

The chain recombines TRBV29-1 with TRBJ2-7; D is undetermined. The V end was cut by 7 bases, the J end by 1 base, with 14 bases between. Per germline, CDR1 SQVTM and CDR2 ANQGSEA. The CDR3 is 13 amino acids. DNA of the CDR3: TGCAGCGCAAGAAAACCAGGATCCTACGAGCAGTACTTC. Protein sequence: CSARKPGSYEQYF.

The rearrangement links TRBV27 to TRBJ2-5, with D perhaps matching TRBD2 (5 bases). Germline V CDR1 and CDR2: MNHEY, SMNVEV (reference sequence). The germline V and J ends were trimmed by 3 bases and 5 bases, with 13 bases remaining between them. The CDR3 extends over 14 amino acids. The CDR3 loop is CASSFSGQRETQYF. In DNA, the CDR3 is TGTGCCAGCAGTTTTTCTGGGCAGCGGGAGACCCAGTACTTC.

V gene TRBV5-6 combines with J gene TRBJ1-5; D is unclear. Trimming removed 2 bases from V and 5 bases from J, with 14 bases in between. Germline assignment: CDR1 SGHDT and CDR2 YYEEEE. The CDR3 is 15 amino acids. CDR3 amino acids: CASSFWNSGDQPQHF. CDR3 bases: TGTGCCAGCAGCTTCTGGAACAGTGGAGATCAGCCCCAGCATTTT.

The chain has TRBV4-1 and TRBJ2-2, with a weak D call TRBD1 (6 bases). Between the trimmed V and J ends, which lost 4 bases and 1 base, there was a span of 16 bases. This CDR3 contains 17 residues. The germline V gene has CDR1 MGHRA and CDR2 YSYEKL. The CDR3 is CASSPIPTGWNTGELFF. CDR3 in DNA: TGCGCCAGCAGCCCAATCCCCACAGGGTGGAACACCGGGGAGCTGTTTTTT.

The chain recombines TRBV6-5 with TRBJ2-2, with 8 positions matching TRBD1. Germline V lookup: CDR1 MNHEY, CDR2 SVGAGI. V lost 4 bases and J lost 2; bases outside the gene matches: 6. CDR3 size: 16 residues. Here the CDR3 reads CASSSLTGVNTGELFF. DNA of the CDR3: TGTGCCAGCAGTTCTTTGACAGGGGTAAACACCGGGGAGCTGTTTTTT.

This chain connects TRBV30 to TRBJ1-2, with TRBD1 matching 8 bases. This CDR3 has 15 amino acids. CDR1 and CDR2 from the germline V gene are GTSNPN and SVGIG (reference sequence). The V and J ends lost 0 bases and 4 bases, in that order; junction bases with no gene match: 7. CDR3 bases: TGTGCCTGGAGTGTGGGGGCAGGGGGCAGCTATGGCTACACCTTC. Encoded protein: CAWSVGAGGSYGYTF.

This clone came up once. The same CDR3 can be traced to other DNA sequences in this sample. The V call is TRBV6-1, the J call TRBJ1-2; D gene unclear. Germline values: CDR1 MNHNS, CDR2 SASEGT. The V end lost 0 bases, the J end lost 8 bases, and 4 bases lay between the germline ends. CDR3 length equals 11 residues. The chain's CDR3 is CASSEAGGYTF. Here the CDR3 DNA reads TGTGCCAGCAGTGAAGCCGGGGGCTACACCTTC.